This T cell receptor (beta chain) was sequenced for a study of blood T cell repertoires in COVID-19. For the study at large: Researchers got acute and convalescent COVID-19 samples from the United States, Italy and Spain.

TCRdb keeps only in-frame clones here, not all; method: immunoSEQ multiplex PCR. The repertoire holds about 100,000 clones, with about 80% as singletons. The CDR3 has 13 amino acids. Germline V gene data show CDR1 as MNHEY and CDR2 as SVGAGI. Trimming cost V 11 bases and J 1 base, with 11 bases left between them. This receptor was identified in a woman in her 70s with acute or convalescent COVID-19. The rearrangement links TRBV6-5 to TRBJ2-2; maybe TRBD1 (6 bases). The sequenced material came from peripheral blood. The CDR3 DNA sequence: TGTGCCGGACAGAGACTGAACACCGGGGAGCTGTTTTTT. Translated, it gives CAGQRLNTGELFF.